The 20 T cell receptor beta chains presented below share a single source sample, sequenced in a study of blood T cell repertoires in COVID-19. Data came from immunoSEQ multiplex PCR; TCRdb stores just in-frame clones and leaves some out. Seen here are about 220,000 clones, roughly 84% observed once, and the top ten hold around 6.5%. Sequences were obtained from PBMCs or T cells enriched from blood (not recorded which). All receptors derive from a woman aged 40 to 49 who had recovered from COVID-19.

Note on this clone: The identical CDR3 is also encoded by other nucleotide sequences in the sample. The chain couples TRBV5-1 to TRBJ2-1; 9 bases match TRBD2. This CDR3 has 15 residues. V was pared by 0 bases and J by 4 bases, with 2 bases of the junction left unmatched. CDR1 is SGHRS and CDR2 is YFSETQ in the germline V gene. Written as DNA, the CDR3 is TGCGCCAGCAGCTTGGCTAGCGGGAATTACAATGAGCAGTTCTTC. Its protein is CASSLASGNYNEQFF.

The V call is TRBV10-3, the J call TRBJ1-5; TRBD1 aligns across 8 bases. The CDR3 has 16 amino acids. Germline V CDR1 and CDR2: ENHRY, SYGVKD. V shed 2 bases and J 3 bases; nucleotides not matched to a gene: 6. The CDR3 reads CAISEGQGGDNQPQHF. DNA of the CDR3: TGTGCCATCAGTGAGGGACAGGGAGGTGACAATCAGCCCCAGCATTTT.

The V gene is TRBV11-3, the J gene TRBJ1-2; D possibly corresponds to TRBD1 (5 bases). CDR1 is SGHNT, CDR2 YENEEA, per germline. The CDR3 is 18 residues long. Trimming shortened V by 1 base and J by 7 bases, and 25 bases separated the two germline ends. Written as DNA, the CDR3 is TGTGCCAGCAGCTTAGGACTTCCGGGGCGCGGGGCACAACTTGGCTACACCTTC. Its protein product is CASSLGLPGRGAQLGYTF. The full variable domain, in which reference TRBV11-3 and TRBJ1-2 provide the parts outside the CDR3, is EAGVVQSPRYKIIEKKQPVAFWCNPISGHNTLYWYLQNLGQGPELLIRYENEEAVDDSQLPKDRFSAERLKGVDSTLKIQPAELGDSAVYLCASSLGLPGRGAQLGYTFGSGTRLTVV.

V gene TRBV2 combines with J gene TRBJ2-1; D uncertain. Deletions cut 6 bases from V and 8 bases from J, with 8 bases between. The CDR3 totals 11 residues. Looked up from germline, CDR1 is SNHLY and CDR2 is FYNNEI. CDR3 loop: CASRAVYEQFF. The CDR3 DNA reads as TGTGCCAGCAGGGCTGTGTATGAGCAGTTCTTC.

The V gene is TRBV6-5, the J gene TRBJ1-2; D is unclear. The germline V and J ends were trimmed by 5 bases and 2 bases, with 6 bases remaining between them. Germline V gives CDR1 MNHEY, CDR2 SVGAGI. The CDR3 sequence is 12 residues long. This CDR3 reads CASSTQNYGYTF. CDR3 nucleotide sequence: TGTGCCAGCAGTACACAAAACTATGGCTACACCTTC.

In regard to this clone: The same CDR3 is also encoded by other DNA sequences in this sample. The chain is built from TRBV6-5 and TRBJ2-1; D possibly corresponds to TRBD1 (6 bases). Germline lookup yields CDR1 MNHEY and CDR2 SVGAGI. V was trimmed by 6 bases and J by 4 bases, leaving 10 bases between them. This CDR3 comprises 13 residues. The CDR3 loop reads CASRGQGYNEQFF. The CDR3 region has the DNA TGTGCCAGCAGAGGTCAGGGGTACAATGAGCAGTTCTTC.

This sequence joins TRBV7-2 and TRBJ1-3; D remains unclear. Germline CDR1 is SGHTA and CDR2 is FQGNSA. The CDR3 spans 14 residues. Trimming removed 4 bases at V and 1 base at J, with 8 bases between. Here the CDR3 reads CASSSLGSGNTIYF. The CDR3 DNA reads TGTGCCAGCAGCTCACTAGGATCTGGAAACACCATATATTTT.

The chain combines TRBV7-9 with TRBJ2-1, with TRBD2 as a possible D gene (7 bases). Germline CDR1 and CDR2: SEHNR and FQNEAQ (reference sequence). The CDR3 covers 14 residues. V lost 3 bases, J lost 9 bases, and 15 bases lay in between. The CDR3: CASSFGAGAGEQFF. The CDR3 DNA reads TGTGCCAGCAGCTTTGGTGCGGGGGCGGGTGAGCAGTTCTTC.

This chain connects TRBV30 to TRBJ2-5; 13 nucleotides match TRBD2. The germline CDR1 and CDR2 sequences are GTSNPN and SVGIG (reference sequence). With 0 bases clipped from V and 6 bases from J, the junction kept 13 bases outside the gene matches. The CDR3 sequence is 18 residues long. The CDR3 coding sequence is TGTGCCTGGAGTGTACCGGGACTAGCGGGATCTGGGGGGAAGACCCAGTACTTC. It codes for CAWSVPGLAGSGGKTQYF.

The chain uses TRBV27 and TRBJ1-2, with D possibly TRBD1 on 5 matching bases. The V end was cut by 7 bases, the J end by 3 bases, with 12 bases between. The CDR3 is 13 amino acids. Germline CDR1 and CDR2: MNHEY and SMNVEV (reference sequence). DNA of the CDR3: TGTGCCAGCAAAAGGGGTCTTGACTATGGCTACACCTTC. Protein: CASKRGLDYGYTF.

The gene calls are TRBV11-3 and TRBJ1-1; 10 nucleotides line up with TRBD1. Germline V gene data show CDR1 as SGHNT and CDR2 as YENEEA. The CDR3 is 16 residues long. Unmatched junction bases numbered 10, after V lost 5 bases and J lost 4 bases. DNA of the CDR3: TGTGCCAGCAGCCCTGGGGACAGGGGCGCGAGCACTGAAGCTTTCTTT. Translating gives CASSPGDRGASTEAFF.

J is TRBJ1-2 and V is TRBV5-6, with D perhaps TRBD1 (6 bases). The germline CDR1 and CDR2 sequences are SGHDT and YYEEEE. The CDR3 contains 14 residues. The germline V and J ends were trimmed by 0 bases and 5 bases, with 11 bases remaining between them. CDR3 loop: CASSLGQVYYGYTF. As DNA, the CDR3 is TGTGCCAGCAGCTTGGGACAGGTTTATTATGGCTACACCTTC.

The rearrangement uses TRBV7-2 and TRBJ2-4; 7 positions match TRBD1. The CDR3 length is 15 residues. Germline lookup yields CDR1 SGHTA and CDR2 FQGNSA. After removal of 3 bases from V and 4 bases from J, the junction contained 6 bases not matched to a gene. CDR3 amino acids: CASSFFDREKNIQYF. The CDR3 nucleotides are TGTGCCAGCAGCTTCTTTGACAGGGAGAAAAACATTCAGTACTTC. The whole variable domain, filled in from reference TRBV7-2 and TRBJ2-4, reads GAGVSQSPSNKVTEKGKDVELRCDPISGHTALYWYRQSLGQGLEFLIYFQGNSAPDKSGLPSDRFSAERTGGSVSTLTIQRTQQEDSAVYLCASSFFDREKNIQYFGAGTRLSVL.

CDR3 coding DNA: TGTGCCATCAGTGAGATCGGGAATTCACCCCTCCACTTT. Protein sequence: CAISEIGNSPLHF. V usage is TRBV10-3 and J usage is TRBJ1-6; D is ambiguous. From germline, CDR1 is ENHRY and CDR2 SYGVKD. The germline V and J ends were trimmed by 2 bases and 7 bases, with 6 bases remaining between them. The CDR3 runs 13 residues.

The V gene is TRBV5-1, the J gene TRBJ1-1, with 7 bases lining up with TRBD1. The CDR3 has 13 amino acids. Germline V gives CDR1 SGHRS, CDR2 YFSETQ. Trimming removed 5 bases from V and 7 bases from J; junction bases left unmatched: 8. CDR3 protein: CASSHQGDSEAFF. In nucleotides, the CDR3 is TGCGCCAGCAGTCACCAAGGGGACAGTGAAGCTTTCTTT.

The rearrangement joins TRBV29-1 to TRBJ2-3; 16 nucleotides align to TRBD2. Germline V gives CDR1 SQVTM, CDR2 ANQGSEA. With V trimmed by 6 bases and J by 4 bases, 13 bases remained unmatched. This CDR3 spans 18 amino acids. CDR3 loop: CSVGTGGLAGGPPDTQYF. CDR3 DNA sequence: TGCAGCGTGGGGACAGGGGGACTAGCGGGAGGGCCGCCAGATACGCAGTATTTT.

The chain recombines TRBV28 with TRBJ2-7, with 14 bases matching TRBD2. CDR3 length: 19 amino acids. V gave up 7 bases and J gave up 4 bases; unmatched junction bases: 18. From germline, CDR1 is MDHEN and CDR2 SYDVKM. CDR3 protein: CASTSLPGTSGRGLYEQYF. Here the CDR3 DNA reads TGTGCCAGCACAAGTTTACCCGGGACTAGCGGGAGAGGTTTGTACGAGCAGTACTTC.

The chain uses TRBV19 and TRBJ1-1; no clear D gene. The germline CDR1 and CDR2 sequences are LNHDA and SQIVND (reference sequence). Trimming stripped 9 bases from V and 5 bases from J, with 19 bases between. The CDR3 has 14 residues. CDR3 amino acids: CASLSREERTEAFF. CDR3 sequence (DNA): TGTGCCAGCCTAAGCCGGGAGGAGAGGACTGAAGCTTTCTTT.

The V gene is TRBV9, the J gene TRBJ1-2; no clear D. Deletions cut 4 bases from V and 2 bases from J, with 18 bases between. CDR3 size: 16 residues. Germline CDR1 SGDLS, CDR2 YYNGEE. This chain's CDR3 is CASSPHFSRENYGYTF. CDR3 nucleotides: TGTGCCAGCAGCCCCCATTTCTCGCGGGAAAACTATGGCTACACCTTC.

The chain is built from TRBV19 and TRBJ1-1; 7 bases agree with TRBD1. The CDR3 sequence is 16 residues long. Germline CDR1 and CDR2: LNHDA and SQIVND (reference sequence). The junction had 12 bases not matched to a gene; V was cut back by 7 bases and J by 1 base. Here the CDR3 reads CASTVGGVGQNTEAFF. The CDR3 coding sequence is TGTGCCAGTACCGTAGGGGGCGTGGGACAGAACACTGAAGCTTTCTTT.